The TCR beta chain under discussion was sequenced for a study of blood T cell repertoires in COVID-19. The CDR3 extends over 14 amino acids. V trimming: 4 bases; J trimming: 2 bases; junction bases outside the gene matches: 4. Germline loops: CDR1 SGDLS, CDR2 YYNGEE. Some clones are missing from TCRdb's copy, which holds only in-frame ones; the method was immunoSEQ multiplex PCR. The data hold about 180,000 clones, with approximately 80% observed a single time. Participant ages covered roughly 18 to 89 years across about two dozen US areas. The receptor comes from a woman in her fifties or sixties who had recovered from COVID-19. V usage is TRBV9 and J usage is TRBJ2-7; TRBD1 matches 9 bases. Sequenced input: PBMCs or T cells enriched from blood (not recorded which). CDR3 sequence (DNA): TGTGCCAGCAGCCCTCGGACAGGGGCCTACGAGCAGTACTTC. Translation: CASSPRTGAYEQYF. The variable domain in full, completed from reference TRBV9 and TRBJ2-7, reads DSGVTQTPKHLITATGQRVTLRCSPRSGDLSVYWYQQSLDQGLQFLIQYYNGEERAKGNILERFSAQQFPDLHSELNLSSLELGDSALYFCASSPRTGAYEQYFGPGTRLTVT.